This TCR beta chain was retrieved from a study of blood T cell repertoires in COVID-19. Original methodology: For nucleated cells, counts were estimated from reference gene primer amplification. The method was immunoSEQ multiplex PCR; TCRdb's version includes in-frame clones alone and lacks a portion of them. V and J calls and clone size are as listed in that table; D and trimming were resolved from the DNA. This sample has about 59,000 clones, with 75% to 95% found just once. Sequencing used peripheral blood. This receptor was obtained from an elderly man with acute or convalescent COVID-19.

The CDR3, as DNA: TGTGCCTGGAGTTCGGGACAGAGGAACACTGAAGCTTTCTTT. It is translated as CAWSSGQRNTEAFF. The chain has TRBV30 and TRBJ1-1, with 7 bases identical to TRBD1. CDR3 length: 14 residues. V lost 2 bases, J lost 1 base, and 4 bases stayed unmatched. Germline lookup yields CDR1 GTSNPN and CDR2 SVGIG (reference sequence).